Listed here is a single T cell receptor (beta chain). V trimming: 3 bases; J trimming: 9 bases; junction bases outside the gene matches: 2. Germline CDR1 and CDR2: KGHSH and LQKENI. This CDR3 comprises 14 residues. Participants, about 18 to 100 years old, spanned fewer than 25 US areas. The sample comes from a study of blood T cell repertoires in COVID-19. TCRdb keeps only in-frame clones here, not all; method: immunoSEQ multiplex PCR. The table has 220,000 or so clones, about nine tenths seen once. The sequencing sample was made of PBMCs or T cells enriched from blood (not recorded which). This TCR derives from a man aged 50 to 60 who had been exposed to COVID-19. The chain is built from TRBV18 and TRBJ2-1; 13 bases align to TRBD2. In nucleotides, the CDR3 is TGTGCCAGCTCACCGGGACTAGCGGGACGTGAGCAGTTCTTC. Protein sequence: CASSPGLAGREQFF.